Presented here are 17 T cell receptor beta chains from one specimen sequenced in a study of cytomegalovirus exposure and HLA in healthy donors. With 60 Vbeta and 13 Jbeta primers, the PCR was carried out. Method: immunoSEQ multiplex PCR; TCRdb's copy keeps in-frame clones and lacks some. Of about 89,000 clones listed, around 84% are singletons. Sequences were obtained from PBMCs. The receptors here all came from a man aged 40-50 years in good health and CMV-seropositive.

The chain has TRBV7-9 and TRBJ2-3; 9 nucleotides agree with TRBD2. Germline lookup yields CDR1 SEHNR and CDR2 FQNEAQ (reference sequence). This CDR3 has 15 amino acids. The V and J ends lost 4 bases and 5 bases, in that order; junction bases with no gene match: 7. CDR3 amino acids: CASSYPGGGVDTQYF. The CDR3 coding sequence is TGTGCCAGCAGCTATCCGGGCGGGGGGGTAGATACGCAGTATTTT.

The chain carries TRBV29-1 and TRBJ2-5; weak D call: TRBD2 (6 bases). The CDR3 runs to 12 residues. Germline V gives CDR1 SQVTM, CDR2 ANQGSEA. V lost 5 bases, J lost 5 bases, and 12 bases lay in between. CDR3 nucleotides: TGCAGCGTTATTGGGGCGGGGGAGACCCAGTACTTC. This gives the protein CSVIGAGETQYF.

This chain joins TRBV28 and TRBJ2-7, with 8 bases matching TRBD1. J gave up 5 bases and V 10 bases, and 4 bases lay outside the gene matches. Per germline, CDR1 MDHEN and CDR2 SYDVKM. The CDR3 sequence is 11 residues long. The CDR3 region has the DNA TGTGCCACGCAGGGGGCCCACGAGCAGTACTTC. Its translation is CATQGAHEQYF.

This rearrangement joins TRBV6-5 to TRBJ1-2; TRBD1 aligns across 7 bases. With 6 bases clipped from V and 7 bases from J, the junction kept 8 bases outside the gene matches. CDR3 length: 13 residues. Germline CDR1 is MNHEY and CDR2 is SVGAGI. The CDR3 sequence is CASSSDRLGGYTF. The CDR3 DNA reads as TGTGCCAGCAGCTCGGACAGGCTGGGTGGCTACACCTTC.

A few counts support this clone. This chain uses TRBV19 with TRBJ1-1; possibly TRBD1 for D (6 bases). Germline values: CDR1 LNHDA, CDR2 SQIVND (reference sequence). The CDR3 totals 14 residues. V was cut by 3 bases and J by 4 bases, with 12 bases left in between. The CDR3 DNA follows: TGTGCCAGTAGTATTCAGGGGCGCCCCACTGAAGCTTTCTTT. It is translated as CASSIQGRPTEAFF.

In DNA form, the CDR3 reads TGTGCCAGCAGCTTAGTCGGGGCGGGGGGGCAAGAGACCCAGTACTTC. This sequence encodes CASSLVGAGGQETQYF. V and J are TRBV7-8 and TRBJ2-5, with TRBD2 identical over 9 bases. The ends lost 1 base at V and 2 bases at J; junction bases unmatched: 5. Germline assignment: CDR1 SGHVS and CDR2 FQNEAQ. The CDR3 totals 16 residues.

The chain uses TRBV27 and TRBJ2-6; D remains unclear. CDR1 is MNHEY and CDR2 is SMNVEV in the germline V gene (reference sequence). Trimming shortened V by 7 bases and J by 0 bases, and 10 bases separated the two germline ends. CDR3 size: 15 residues. The CDR3 coding sequence is TGTGCCAGCACCCGACTGACCTCTGGGGCCAACGTCCTGACTTTC. Translating gives CASTRLTSGANVLTF. The full variable domain, rest sourced from reference TRBV27 and TRBJ2-6, is EAQVTQNPRYLITVTGKKLTVTCSQNMNHEYMSWYRQDPGLGLRQIYYSMNVEVTDKGDVPEGYKVSRKEKRNFPLILESPSPNQTSLYFCASTRLTSGANVLTFGAGSRLTVL.

The CDR3, as DNA: TGTGCCAGCAGTTACTCAGGACAGTCCTACGAGCAGTACTTC. Its protein product is CASSYSGQSYEQYF. V is TRBV6-5 and J is TRBJ2-7; perhaps TRBD1 as D (6 bases). CDR3 size: 14 residues. Trimming pared 0 bases from V and 1 base from J, leaving 7 bases between. Germline loops: CDR1 MNHEY, CDR2 SVGAGI.

The rearrangement joins TRBV28 to TRBJ2-7; 11 bases map to TRBD2. The CDR3 runs 15 residues. V lost 5 bases, J lost 0 bases, and 3 bases stayed unmatched. Germline V gene lookup returns CDR1 MDHEN and CDR2 SYDVKM. The chain's CDR3 is CASSLAGGSSYEQYF. The CDR3 DNA reads as TGTGCCAGCAGTCTAGCGGGAGGAAGCTCCTACGAGCAGTACTTC.

The CDR3 DNA reads TGTGCCAGCATCGGTGTAAACACTGAAGCTTTCTTT. Translation: CASIGVNTEAFF. The genes are TRBV6-1 and TRBJ1-1; no clear D. Trimming removed 7 bases from V and 2 bases from J, with 8 bases in between. This CDR3 has 12 amino acids. CDR1 is MNHNS, CDR2 SASEGT, per germline.

The chain links TRBV4-1 to TRBJ2-1; D is possibly TRBD2 (5 bases). CDR1 and CDR2 from the germline V gene are MGHRA and YSYEKL. The CDR3 extends over 16 amino acids. Trimming cost V 3 bases and J 4 bases, with 16 bases left between them. The CDR3 DNA is TGCGCCAGCAGCCAGGACCGCCAGCGGAGTTACAATGAGCAGTTCTTC. It codes for CASSQDRQRSYNEQFF.

This clone was seen only a few times. The chain is built from TRBV30 and TRBJ1-2; no clear D gene. The germline V gene encodes CDR1 GTSNPN and CDR2 SVGIG (reference sequence). CDR3 length: 13 amino acids. The V and J ends lost 2 bases and 8 bases respectively, with 15 bases between them. The CDR3, as DNA: TGTGCCTGGAGTCAGAGCGGGATGGTCGGCTACACCTTC. The encoded protein is CAWSQSGMVGYTF. The full variable domain, rest sourced from reference TRBV30 and TRBJ1-2, is SQTIHQWPATLVQPVGSPLSLECTVEGTSNPNLYWYRQAAGRGLQLLFYSVGIGQISSEVPQNLSASRPQDRQFILSSKKLLLSDSGFYLCAWSQSGMVGYTFGSGTRLTVV.

The rearrangement joins TRBV9 to TRBJ2-2, with 9 bases that match TRBD2. The CDR3 contains 16 residues. The J segment lost 6 bases and the V segment lost 0 bases, leaving 6 bases of the junction unmatched. Germline CDR1 SGDLS, CDR2 YYNGEE. The chain's CDR3 is CASSVGSGSFPGELFF. CDR3 DNA: TGTGCCAGCAGCGTAGGTAGCGGGAGCTTTCCCGGGGAGCTGTTTTTT.

CDR3 nucleotide sequence: TGCGCCAGCAGCTCGATCGAGGGGGTCACAGATACGCAGTATTTT. Translated, it gives CASSSIEGVTDTQYF. The chain is built from TRBV5-1 and TRBJ2-3; tentatively, D is TRBD1 (6 bases). V was shortened by 3 bases and J by 2 bases, with 13 bases between the two germline ends. The germline V gene has CDR1 SGHRS and CDR2 YFSETQ. CDR3 size: 15 residues.

The gene calls are TRBV7-2 and TRBJ2-1, with 7 positions matching TRBD2. The CDR3 runs 14 residues. Germline assignment: CDR1 SGHTA and CDR2 FQGNSA. The J segment lost 6 bases and the V segment lost 3 bases, leaving 5 bases of the junction unmatched. This CDR3 is CASSFQRGPNEQFF. As DNA, the CDR3 is TGTGCCAGCAGCTTTCAGCGGGGCCCCAATGAGCAGTTCTTC.

A single count supports this clone. The genes are TRBV6-5 and TRBJ1-1, with D hard to call. This CDR3 region has 10 residues. Looked up from germline, CDR1 is MNHEY and CDR2 is SVGAGI. V was trimmed by 3 bases and J by 11 bases, leaving 7 bases between them. CDR3 sequence (DNA): TGTGCCAGCAGTTATCCTCCGGCTTTCTTT. Amino acid sequence: CASSYPPAFF.

The chain uses TRBV11-2 and TRBJ2-1; possibly TRBD2 for D (6 bases). Between the trimmed V and J ends, which lost 1 base and 9 bases, there was a span of 16 bases. Germline V gene sequence: CDR1 SGHAT, CDR2 FQNNGV. The CDR3 runs to 15 residues. The CDR3 protein is CASSLAEGMGIEQFF. The CDR3 DNA is TGTGCCAGCAGCTTAGCGGAGGGGATGGGTATTGAGCAGTTCTTC.